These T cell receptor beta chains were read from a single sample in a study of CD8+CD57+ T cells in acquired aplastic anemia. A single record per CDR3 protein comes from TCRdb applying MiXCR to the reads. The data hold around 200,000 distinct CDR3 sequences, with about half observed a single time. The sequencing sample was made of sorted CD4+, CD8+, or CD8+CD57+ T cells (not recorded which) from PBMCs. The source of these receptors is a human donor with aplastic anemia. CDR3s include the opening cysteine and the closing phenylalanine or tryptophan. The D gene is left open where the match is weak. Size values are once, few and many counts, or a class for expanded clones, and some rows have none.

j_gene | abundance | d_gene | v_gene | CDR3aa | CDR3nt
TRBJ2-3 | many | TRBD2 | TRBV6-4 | CASSPLAGGKDTQYF | TGTGCCAGCAGTCCACTAGCGGGGGGGAAGGATACGCAGTATTTT
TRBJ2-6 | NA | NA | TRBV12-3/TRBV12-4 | CASSLDIVDQGANVLTF | TGTGCCAGCAGTTTAGATATCGTGGATCAAGGGGCCAACGTCCTGACTTTC
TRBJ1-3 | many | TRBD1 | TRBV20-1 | CSAMTGASSGNTIYF | TGCAGTGCTATGACAGGGGCCAGCTCTGGAAACACCATATATTTT
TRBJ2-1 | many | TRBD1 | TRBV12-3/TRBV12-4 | CASSRDRLEQFF | TGTGCCAGCAGCCGGGACAGGCTTGAGCAGTTCTTC
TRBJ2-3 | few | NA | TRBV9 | CASSQETTDRDTQYF | TGTGCCAGCAGCCAAGAGACCACAGACAGAGATACGCAGTATTTT
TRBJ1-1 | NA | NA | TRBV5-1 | CASVLGSGMNTEAFF | TGCGCCAGCGTATTGGGAAGCGGTATGAACACTGAAGCTTTCTTT
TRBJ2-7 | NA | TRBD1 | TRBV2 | CASSERGQGHYEQYF | TGTGCCAGCAGTGAAAGGGGACAGGGGCACTACGAGCAGTACTTC
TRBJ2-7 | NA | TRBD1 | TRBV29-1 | CSVEGSSGQGGVEQYF | TGCAGCGTTGAAGGGTCCTCGGGACAGGGGGGCGTCGAGCAGTACTTC
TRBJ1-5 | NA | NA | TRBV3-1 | CASSQTWGNQPQHF | TGTGCCAGCAGCCAAACCTGGGGGAATCAGCCCCAGCATTTT
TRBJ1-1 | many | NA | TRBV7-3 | CASSIGTNTEAFF | TGTGCCAGCAGCATCGGGACGAACACTGAAGCTTTCTTT
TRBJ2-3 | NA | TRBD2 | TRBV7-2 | CASSLGRGGAGDPDTQYF | TGTGCCAGCAGCTTAGGCCGGGGAGGGGCGGGGGACCCAGATACGCAGTATTTT
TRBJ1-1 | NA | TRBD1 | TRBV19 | CASSIPQGISTEAFF | TGTGCCAGTAGTATTCCACAGGGGATTAGCACTGAAGCCTTCTTT
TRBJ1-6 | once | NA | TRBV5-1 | CASSQYGTFGSPLHF | TGCGCCAGCAGCCAGTACGGGACATTCGGTTCACCCCTCCACTTT
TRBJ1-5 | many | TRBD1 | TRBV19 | CASSIPRDSIQPQHF | TGTGCCAGTAGTATACCCCGGGACAGCATACAGCCCCAGCATTTT
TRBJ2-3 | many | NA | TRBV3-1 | CASSQVGRADTQYF | TGTGCCAGCAGCCAAGTAGGTCGGGCAGATACGCAGTATTTT
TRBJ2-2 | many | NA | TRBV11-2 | CAVLYGLRGTGELFF | TGTGCCGTTCTGTATGGGTTGCGTGGCACCGGGGAGCTGTTTTTT
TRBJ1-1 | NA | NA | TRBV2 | CASSLPGGGLNTEAFF | TGTGCCAGCAGCCTGCCGGGGGGGGGGCTGAACACTGAAGCTTTCTTT
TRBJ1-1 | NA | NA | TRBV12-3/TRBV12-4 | CASRSTGQNTEAFF | TGTGCCAGCAGGTCCACGGGACAGAACACTGAAGCTTTCTTT
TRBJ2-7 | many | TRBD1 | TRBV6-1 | CASSEEGARYEQYF | TGTGCCAGCAGTGAAGAGGGGGCGCGGTACGAGCAGTACTTC
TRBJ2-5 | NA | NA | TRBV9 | CASSAVRGLRETQYF | TGTGCCAGCAGCGCGGTAAGGGGGTTGAGGGAGACCCAGTACTTC
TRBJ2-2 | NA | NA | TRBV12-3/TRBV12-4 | CASSGFGPRGELFF | TGTGCCAGCAGTGGTTTCGGCCCTAGGGGGGAGCTGTTTTTT
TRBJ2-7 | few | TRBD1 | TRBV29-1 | CSVEDTGGEQYF | TGCAGCGTTGAAGACACAGGGGGCGAGCAGTACTTC
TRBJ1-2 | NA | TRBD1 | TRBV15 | CATSRGDRPDGYTF | TGTGCCACCAGCCGGGGGGACAGGCCTGATGGCTACACCTTC
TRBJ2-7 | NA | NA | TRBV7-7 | CASSLVAGASYEQYF | TGTGCCAGCAGCTTAGTTGCCGGAGCCTCCTACGAGCAGTACTTC
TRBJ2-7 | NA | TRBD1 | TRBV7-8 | CASSPRGRNEQYF | TGTGCCAGCAGCCCCAGGGGGCGGAACGAGCAGTACTTC
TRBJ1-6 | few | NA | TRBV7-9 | CASSQGQRSPLHF | TGTGCCAGCAGCCAGGGACAACGTTCACCCCTCCACTTT
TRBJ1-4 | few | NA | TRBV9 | CASSVSAATNEKLFF | TGTGCCAGCAGCGTATCAGCCGCAACTAATGAAAAACTGTTTTTT
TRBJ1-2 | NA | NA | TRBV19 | CASSTDNNYGYTF | TGTGCCAGTAGTACCGACAATAATTATGGCTACACCTTC
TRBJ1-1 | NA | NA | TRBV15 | CATSRPLRNTEAFF | TGTGCCACCAGCAGACCTCTCAGGAACACTGAAGCTTTCTTT
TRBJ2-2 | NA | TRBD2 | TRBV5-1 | CASSGQVLAGTDTGELFF | TGCGCCAGCAGCGGCCAGGTCCTAGCGGGGACGGACACCGGGGAGCTGTTTTTT
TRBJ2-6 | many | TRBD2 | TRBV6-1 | CASVGGVSGANVLTF | TGTGCCAGCGTGGGGGGGGTGTCTGGGGCCAACGTCCTGACTTTC
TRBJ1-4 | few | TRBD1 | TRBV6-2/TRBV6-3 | CASKIADRGWEKLFF | TGTGCCAGCAAGATTGCGGACAGGGGTTGGGAAAAACTGTTTTTT
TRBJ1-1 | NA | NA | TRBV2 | CAGSSTGRTEAFF | TGTGCCGGCAGTTCGACAGGTAGGACTGAAGCTTTCTTT
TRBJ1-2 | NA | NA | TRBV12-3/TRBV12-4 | CASSWDGNYGYTF | TGTGCCAGCAGTTGGGACGGTAACTATGGCTACACCTTC
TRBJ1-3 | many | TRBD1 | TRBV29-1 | CSVRQGSGNTIYF | TGCAGCGTAAGACAGGGTTCTGGAAACACCATATATTTT
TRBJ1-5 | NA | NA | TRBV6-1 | CASSVEFLNQPQHF | TGTGCCAGCAGTGTCGAGTTTTTGAATCAGCCCCAGCATTTT
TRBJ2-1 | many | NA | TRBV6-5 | CASSYGRSHYEQFF | TGTGCCAGCAGTTACGGCCGGTCACACTATGAGCAGTTCTTC
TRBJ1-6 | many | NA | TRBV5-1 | CASSSDSNSPLHF | TGCGCCAGCAGCTCGGACAGTAATTCACCCCTCCACTTT
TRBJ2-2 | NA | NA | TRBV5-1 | CASSPLDESNTGELFF | TGCGCCAGCAGCCCCCTTGACGAGTCGAACACCGGGGAGCTGTTTTTT